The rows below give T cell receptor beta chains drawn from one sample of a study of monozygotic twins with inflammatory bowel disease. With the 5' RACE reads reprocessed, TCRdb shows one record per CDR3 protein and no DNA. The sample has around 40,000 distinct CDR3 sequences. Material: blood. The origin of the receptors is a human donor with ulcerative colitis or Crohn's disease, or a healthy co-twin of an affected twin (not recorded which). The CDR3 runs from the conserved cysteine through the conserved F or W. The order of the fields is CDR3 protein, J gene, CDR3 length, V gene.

CAWSEGDGYTF	TRBJ1-2	11	TRBV30
CAWSVPGTQGTDTQYF	TRBJ2-3	16	TRBV30
CASSPKTGSYEQYF	TRBJ2-7	14	TRBV18
CASSLDSNTEAFF	TRBJ1-1	13	TRBV7-2
CASSLWTSGRYEQYF	TRBJ2-7	15	TRBV28
CSASTGSPPNEQFF	TRBJ2-1	14	TRBV20-1
CASSPTGLQETQYF	TRBJ2-5	14	TRBV5-1
CASSRLVASNEQFF	TRBJ2-1	14	TRBV7-2
CATSRDLDRSSEQYF	TRBJ2-7	15	TRBV15
CASSYSITGGSGISGELFF	TRBJ2-2	19	TRBV6-5
CASSLGDTGSKAFF	TRBJ1-1	14	TRBV5-1
CASSLGGSNQPQHF	TRBJ1-5	14	TRBV12-3/TRBV12-4
CASRSSGRLETQYF	TRBJ2-5	14	TRBV5-4
CASSRQGTPNQPQHF	TRBJ1-5	15	TRBV7-2
CASRDRGDTQYF	TRBJ2-3	12	TRBV5-6
CASRIDSAATDTQYF	TRBJ2-3	15	TRBV12-3/TRBV12-4
CASSPPGLAGDTQYF	TRBJ2-3	15	TRBV7-2
CASRHPFWRREAFKSSYNEQFF	TRBJ2-1	22	TRBV6-2/TRBV6-3
CATRRGTGDNMNTEAFF	TRBJ1-1	17	TRBV5-1
CASSSREGNEQFF	TRBJ2-1	13	TRBV5-4
CASNLRDHTEAFF	TRBJ1-1	13	TRBV12-3/TRBV12-4
CASSSLGTSYEQYF	TRBJ2-7	14	TRBV5-6
CASSISRGAKSGANVLTF	TRBJ2-6	18	TRBV19